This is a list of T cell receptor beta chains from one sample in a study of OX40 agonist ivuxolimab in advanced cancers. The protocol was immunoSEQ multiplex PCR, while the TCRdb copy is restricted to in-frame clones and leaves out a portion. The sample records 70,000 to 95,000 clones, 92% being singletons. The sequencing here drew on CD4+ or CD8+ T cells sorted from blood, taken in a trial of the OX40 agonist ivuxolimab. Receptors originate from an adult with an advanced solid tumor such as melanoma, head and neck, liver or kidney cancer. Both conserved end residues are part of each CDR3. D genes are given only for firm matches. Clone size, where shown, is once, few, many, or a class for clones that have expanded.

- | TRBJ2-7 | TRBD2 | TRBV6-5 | TGTGCCAGCAGTCGGGACTATTCCTACGAGCAGTACTTC | CASSRDYSYEQYF
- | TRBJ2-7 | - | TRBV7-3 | TGTGCCAGCAGCTTAGGTACGGCTAGCTCCTACGAGCAGTACTTC | CASSLGTASSYEQYF
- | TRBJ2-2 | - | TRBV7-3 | TGTGCCAGCAGCTTAACTGAAGTCAGCACCGGGGAGCTGTTTTTT | CASSLTEVSTGELFF
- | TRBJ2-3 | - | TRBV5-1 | TGCGCCAGCAGCTTGGATCTAGCGCCCACAGATACGCAGTATTTT | CASSLDLAPTDTQYF
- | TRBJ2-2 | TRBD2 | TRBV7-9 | TGTGCCAGCAGCTTACGCCAGGGAGGGGCCGGGGAGCTGTTTTTT | CASSLRQGGAGELFF
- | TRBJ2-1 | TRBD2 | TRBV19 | TGTGCCAGTATTGATAGCGGGAGCTATGAGCAGTTCTTC | CASIDSGSYEQFF
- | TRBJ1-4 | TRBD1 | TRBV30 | TGTGCCTGGAGTGAGGACAGGGGGGTTGAAAAACTGTTTTTT | CAWSEDRGVEKLFF
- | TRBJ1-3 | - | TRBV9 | TGTGCCAGCAGCGTAGAGGGGACTGGAAACACCATATATTTT | CASSVEGTGNTIYF
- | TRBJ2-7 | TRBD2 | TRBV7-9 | TGTGCCAGCAGCTTAACTAGCGGGAGTTTCTACGAGCAGTACTTC | CASSLTSGSFYEQYF
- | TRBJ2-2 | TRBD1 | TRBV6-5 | TGTGCCAGCAGCCGGGACAGGGGGCGCGGCGGGGAGCTGTTTTTT | CASSRDRGRGGELFF
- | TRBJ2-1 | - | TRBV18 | TGTGCCAGCTCACCACCGACAGGATCCTACAATGAGCAGTTCTTC | CASSPPTGSYNEQFF
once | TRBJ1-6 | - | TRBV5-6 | TGTGCCAGCAGTTCCCTCCATGGGGGATATTCACCCCTCCACTTT | CASSSLHGGYSPLHF
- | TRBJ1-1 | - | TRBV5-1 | TGCGCCAGCAGCAGGGGACAGAACACTGAAGCTTTCTTT | CASSRGQNTEAFF
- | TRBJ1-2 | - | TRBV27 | TGTGCCAGCAGTCCGGACGGAAACTATGGCTACACCTTC | CASSPDGNYGYTF
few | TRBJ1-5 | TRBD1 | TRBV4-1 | TGCGCCAGCAGCCAAAGGACAGGCGGCAATCAGCCCCAGCATTTT | CASSQRTGGNQPQHF
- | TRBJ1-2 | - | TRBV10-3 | TGTGCCATCAGTAGGACGGCCCAGGGCTACACCTTC | CAISRTAQGYTF
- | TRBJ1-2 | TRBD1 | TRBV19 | TGTGCCAGTAGTATCCCCGGGACAGGGGCAGACTATGGCTACACCTTC | CASSIPGTGADYGYTF
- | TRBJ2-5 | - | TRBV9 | TGTGCCAGCAGCGTATATGGAGGGGGGGCCTGGGAGACCCAGTACTTC | CASSVYGGGAWETQYF
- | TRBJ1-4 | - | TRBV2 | TGTGCCAGCAGTGTTATGACAGCTTTGGGGGCTAATGAAAAACTGTTTTTT | CASSVMTALGANEKLFF
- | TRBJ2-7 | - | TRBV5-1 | TGCGCCAGCAGCTTGGCAGGGCCCCCCTACGAGCAGTACTTC | CASSLAGPPYEQYF
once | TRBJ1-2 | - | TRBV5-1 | TGCGCCAGCAGCTTGGTCTCGGGTACAGGTTATGGCTACACCTTC | CASSLVSGTGYGYTF
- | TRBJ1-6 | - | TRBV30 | TGTGCCTGGAGTGGACAGGTCTATAATTCACCCCTCCACTTT | CAWSGQVYNSPLHF
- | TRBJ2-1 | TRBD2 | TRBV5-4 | TGTGCCAGCAGTTTTGGGGGACTAGCGGCCTACAATGAGCAGTTCTTC | CASSFGGLAAYNEQFF
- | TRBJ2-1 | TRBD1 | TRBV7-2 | TGTGCCAGCAGCTTATCCCGTGGGACAGTTCACTACAATGAGCAGTTCTTC | CASSLSRGTVHYNEQFF
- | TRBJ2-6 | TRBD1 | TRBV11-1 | TGTGCCAGCAGCTTACGGACAGGGAATGGGGCCAACGTCCTGACTTTC | CASSLRTGNGANVLTF
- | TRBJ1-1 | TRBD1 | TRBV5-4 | TGTGCCAGCAGCTTCAGGGGGCAGGGAAACACTGAAGCTTTCTTT | CASSFRGQGNTEAFF